A single sample is the source of the 19 T cell receptor beta chains below, sequenced in a study of T cell repertoires in urothelial bladder cancer. The repertoire was sequenced with immunoSEQ multiplex PCR; TCRdb's copy has only in-frame clones and lacks some. Among thousands of clones listed, about 80% were seen once. The sample consisted of tumor-infiltrating cells from bladder cancer. The source of these receptors is a human donor with urothelial carcinoma.

This clone is a singleton in its sample. The V and J genes are TRBV19 and TRBJ2-4, with D unresolved. Trimming removed 9 bases at V and 0 bases at J, with 9 bases between. Germline values: CDR1 LNHDA, CDR2 SQIVND (reference sequence). This CDR3 has 13 amino acids. The CDR3 DNA follows: TGTGCCAGCGTCGAGATAGCCAAAAACATTCAGTACTTC. This codes for CASVEIAKNIQYF.

The CDR3 DNA reads as TGTGCCAGCAGCCAAGTCTGGGGGACTAGCGGGAGTTCCTACAATGAGCAGTTCTTC. Encoded protein: CASSQVWGTSGSSYNEQFF. The chain couples TRBV4-2 to TRBJ2-1; TRBD2 matches 14 bases. This CDR3 is 19 amino acids long. The germline V gene encodes CDR1 LGHNA and CDR2 YNFKEQ. V shed 1 base, J shed 1 base, and the junction held 6 bases outside the gene matches.

The chain employs TRBV2 and TRBJ2-1; D not certain. Germline CDR1 reads SNHLY; CDR2 reads FYNNEI. CDR3 length: 13 amino acids. V lost 7 bases, J lost 7 bases, and 14 bases lay in between. DNA of the CDR3: TGTGCCAGCACTTTTCCTAGGGAAAATGAGCAGTTCTTC. This sequence encodes CASTFPRENEQFF.

The chain joins TRBV12-5 to TRBJ2-3, with D perhaps matching TRBD1 (6 bases). CDR3 length: 14 residues. The V end lost 9 bases, the J end lost 0 bases, and 13 bases lay between the germline ends. CDR1 is LGHNT, CDR2 FRNRAP, per germline. CDR3 nucleotide sequence: TGTGCTAGCAGAGGGGGTCTAAGCACAGATACGCAGTATTTT. Amino acids: CASRGGLSTDTQYF.

The chain couples TRBV5-6 to TRBJ2-7, with 9 nucleotides matching TRBD2. Losses at the gene ends were 5 bases for V and 2 bases for J; bases not matched to a gene: 5. The CDR3 covers 14 residues. The germline CDR1 and CDR2 sequences are SGHDT and YYEEEE. In nucleotides, the CDR3 is TGTGCCAGCAGTGACCTAGCGGGGCCCTACGAGCAGTACTTC. Its translation: CASSDLAGPYEQYF.

DNA of the CDR3: TGCGCCAGCAGCTTGGTAGGGGGAAGCAATCAGCCCCAGCATTTT. Translation gives CASSLVGGSNQPQHF. The chain recombines TRBV5-1 with TRBJ1-5; a weak D match, TRBD1 (6 bases). V was trimmed by 0 bases and J by 1 base, leaving 8 bases between them. Germline V gene sequence: CDR1 SGHRS, CDR2 YFSETQ. The CDR3 contains 15 residues.

The chain combines TRBV6-5 with TRBJ2-4, with 7 bases that match TRBD1. CDR3 length equals 14 residues. After removal of 6 bases from V and 3 bases from J, the junction contained 5 bases not matched to a gene. CDR1 and CDR2 (germline): MNHEY, SVGAGI. In nucleotides, the CDR3 is TGTGCCAGCAGCCGACAGGGAGTCAAAAACATTCAGTACTTC. Its translation: CASSRQGVKNIQYF.

V is TRBV5-1 and J is TRBJ1-4; maybe TRBD1 (5 bases). The CDR3 loop spans 14 amino acids. CDR1 is SGHRS, CDR2 YFSETQ, per germline. Trimming took 4 bases from V and 11 from J, leaving 18 bases between them. The chain's CDR3 is CASSARVDRQKLFF. The CDR3 DNA is TGCGCCAGCAGCGCCAGGGTCGACCGTCAGAAACTGTTTTTT.

The CDR3 here is CASSLDRGNYGYTF. CDR3 nucleotides: TGTGCCAGTAGCCTAGACAGAGGGAACTATGGCTACACCTTC. The V call is TRBV19, the J call TRBJ1-2, with D maybe TRBD1 (5 bases). Trimming removed 6 bases at V and 2 bases at J, with 13 bases between. The CDR3 runs to 14 residues. Germline assignment: CDR1 LNHDA and CDR2 SQIVND (reference sequence).

The count of this clone is one. The chain combines TRBV9 with TRBJ1-3, with D unresolved. The germline CDR1 and CDR2 sequences are SGDLS and YYNGEE. Trimming stripped 4 bases from V and 0 bases from J, with 11 bases between. CDR3 length: 15 amino acids. Written as DNA, the CDR3 is TGTGCCAGCAGCCTATCTGGAAGCTCTGGAAACACCATATATTTT. This codes for CASSLSGSSGNTIYF.

In DNA form, the CDR3 reads TGTGCCAGCAGGGTGGGGCTAGCGGGAGGTGTAAACATTCAGTACTTC. Translating it yields CASRVGLAGGVNIQYF. The chain carries TRBV2 and TRBJ2-4, with 11 bases aligning to TRBD2. With V trimmed by 6 bases and J by 6 bases, 10 bases remained unmatched. The CDR3 extends over 16 amino acids. Germline values: CDR1 SNHLY, CDR2 FYNNEI.

The chain has TRBV7-3 and TRBJ1-5, with D hard to call. CDR1 and CDR2 (germline): SGHTA, FQGTGA. This CDR3 has 13 amino acids. The ends were cut back, 2 bases at V and 5 bases at J, with 7 bases in the middle. The DNA of the CDR3 is TGTGCCAGCAGCTTAGCGCCGGATCAGCCCCAGCATTTT. This encodes CASSLAPDQPQHF.

This clone is large (0.1 to 1%) within its sample. This sequence joins TRBV19 and TRBJ2-1; 13 nucleotides line up with TRBD2. V lost 2 bases to trimming and J lost 7 bases; unmatched junction nucleotides: 5. Germline V gene sequence: CDR1 LNHDA, CDR2 SQIVND (reference sequence). The CDR3 has 16 amino acids. CDR3 protein: CASSIRTSGGWNEQFF. As DNA, the CDR3 is TGTGCCAGTAGTATAAGGACTAGCGGGGGCTGGAATGAGCAGTTCTTC.

The V call is TRBV6-6, the J call TRBJ1-2; TRBD1 matches at 7 bases. V shed 6 bases, J shed 4 bases, and the junction held 2 bases outside the gene matches. From germline, CDR1 is MNHNY and CDR2 SVGAGI (reference sequence). The CDR3 spans 12 residues. CDR3 protein: CASSGTAYGYTF. The CDR3 region has the DNA TGTGCCAGCAGCGGGACAGCCTATGGCTACACCTTC.

V is TRBV5-1 and J is TRBJ2-1; TRBD2 matches at 9 bases. The CDR3 covers 16 residues. Trimming removed 2 bases from V and 4 bases from J; junction bases left unmatched: 7. Per germline, CDR1 SGHRS and CDR2 YFSETQ. Here the CDR3 DNA reads TGCGCCAGCAGCTTCTCGAGCGGGGGGATTTACAATGAGCAGTTCTTC. Its translation is CASSFSSGGIYNEQFF.

The chain combines TRBV7-2 with TRBJ2-3; 8 bases are shared with TRBD2. V was clipped by 6 bases and J by 6 bases; unmatched bases: 11. Germline loops: CDR1 SGHTA, CDR2 FQGNSA. The CDR3 totals 15 residues. CDR3 bases: TGTGCCAGCAGTCGTCCGGGACTAGGGGGGGATACGCAGTATTTT. This translates into CASSRPGLGGDTQYF. The entire variable domain, with the rest obtained from reference TRBV7-2 and TRBJ2-3, is as follows: GAGVSQSPSNKVTEKGKDVELRCDPISGHTALYWYRQSLGQGLEFLIYFQGNSAPDKSGLPSDRFSAERTGGSVSTLTIQRTQQEDSAVYLCASSRPGLGGDTQYFGPGTRLTVL.

The genes are TRBV6-6 and TRBJ2-1; the D is unclear. Germline values: CDR1 MNHNY, CDR2 SVGAGI (reference sequence). The CDR3 is 13 amino acids. V was pared by 7 bases and J by 4 bases, with 11 bases between. The CDR3 coding sequence is TGTGCCAGCATCGGCGGACGGTACAATGAGCAGTTCTTC. It encodes CASIGGRYNEQFF.

The chain links TRBV5-5 to TRBJ2-6; 10 bases match TRBD2. CDR1 and CDR2 from the germline V gene are SGHKS and YYEKEE (reference sequence). V was clipped by 5 bases and J by 0 bases; unmatched bases: 5. The CDR3 consists of 17 residues. This CDR3 reads CASRLTSGFSGANVLTF. For the CDR3, the DNA is TGTGCCAGCAGGCTGACTAGCGGGTTCTCTGGGGCCAACGTCCTGACTTTC.

This clone came up a few times. The chain links TRBV6-6 to TRBJ2-4; 7 bases fit TRBD1. The CDR3 consists of 14 residues. CDR1 and CDR2 from the germline V gene are MNHNY and SVGAGI (reference sequence). After removal of 6 bases from V and 3 bases from J, the junction contained 5 bases not matched to a gene. This chain's CDR3 is CASSRQGVKNIQYF. CDR3 nucleotides: TGTGCCAGCAGCCGACAGGGAGTCAAAAACATTCAGTACTTC.